The sequence of this TCR beta chain was determined in a study of shared clonotypes between healthy human individuals (dated by TCRdb to 2020 to 2021). Background for the entire study: The cohort comprised a couple of women and a few men aged 18 to 49 years. For each donor, CD4 naive and CD4 memory were each run on three plates, CD8 naive on two plates, and CD8 memory on one plate. To estimate repertoire size and how much clonotype sharing occurs between individuals, the study deeply sequenced the blood TCR repertoires of 5 or 6 healthy adults. To increase sequencing depth and limit assay-specific biases, TCR repertoire library preparation and sequencing were carried out by different laboratories using diverse techniques. Each donor's leukapheresis produced roughly between roughly 0.85 and 9.5 billion PBMCs. Paper-wide results and their limitations: Compared with non-shared clonotypes, clonotypes shared by all four sorted-subset donors had higher generation probabilities. The small number of donors limited the genetic and exposure-history diversity represented. Incomplete sequencing was indicated by rarefaction of sorted-subset datasets, despite the large sequencing depth. Sharing across several donors was observed for roughly 5% of naive CD4, about 4% of naive CD8, 2% to 2.5% of memory CD4, and about 0.4% of memory CD8 clonotypes. Pairwise subsampling indicated that sequencing depth was expected to affect the degree of clonotype sharing among donors. Sampling was restricted to blood, and TCR repertoires in tissue are likely to differ from TCR repertoires in blood. Larger estimated clonotype richness was generally found for naive subsets than for memory subsets.

The donors were healthy, HIV-negative adults with no recently reported acute infections or vaccinations. All donors were Caucasian adults living in Nashville, Tennessee, USA. Magnetic negative selection was used to enrich CD4+ T cells, after which naive cells were positively selected on CD45RA and the negative fraction became the memory subset. Blood was collected by leukapheresis, and PBMCs were isolated by Ficoll-Histopaque density gradient centrifugation and then cryopreserved in liquid nitrogen vapor phase. Purity and quantity of every magnetically sorted T cell population were checked by analytical flow cytometry. Genomic DNA was isolated from every sorted fraction and measured by UV absorbance on a Nanodrop 2000c. TCR CDR3 regions were amplified from genomic DNA by multiplex PCR using the deep immunoSEQ assay. Genomic DNA extracted from each cell subset was distributed evenly over all wells of several immunoSEQ 96-well plates, and each plate served as one replicate. Each replicate PCR for sorted subsets received roughly 0.2 ug genomic DNA, equal to about 30,000 T cell genomes. The purified libraries were quantified using a Qubit 3.0 fluorometer, sized with a Bioanalyzer 2100, and then quantified again using the KAPA Library Quantification kit. A separate single-read 150-cycle Illumina NextSeq 550 flow cell was used to sequence each immunoSEQ 96-well plate. The original methods were these. Because the immunoSEQ output included only junctional sequences and no quality scores, the filtering could not be the same as the filtering used for full-length reads. Sequences were annotated with PyIR, a Python wrapper for IgBLAST v1.9, using IMGT germline references to assign V/J genes and CDR3. Reads were filtered out if the reads had weak V/J assignments (E-value above 1e-6), no CDR3, stop codons, out-of-frame junctions, or ambiguous translated residues. V3J clonotypes were defined as sequences sharing the same inferred V gene, J gene, and CDR3 amino acid sequence. To compute the percentage overlap between repertoires, the number of shared unique clonotypes was divided by the size of the smaller repertoire. Repertoire richness was assessed with RTK rarefaction, the Chao1 estimator, and Recon v2.1 estimates of unobserved clonotypes. Generation probabilities were computed with OLGA for all TCRbeta clonotypes obtained by the gDNA method from several donors. What TCRdb holds here is the immuneACCESS table cut down to in-frame rearrangements. Part of the clones is not present; checked against another copy, under half of the missing clones reflect an unresolved V gene, and the others are unexplained. That table is the source of V, J and clone size, and D and trimming were worked out from the DNA. Across this sample there are a few million clones, with approximately 90% seen only once. 0.37% of the sample is in the top ten clones.

With regard to this clone: Its antigen is not yet known. Per-base quality was not reported, and no clone a single base away is much larger than it.

Based on the germline V gene, the CDR1 and CDR2 sequences are SGHVS and FNYEAQ. V gives up 7 bases and J gives up 6 bases, and the segment between their germline ends measures 12 bases. Counted from cysteine to phenylalanine, this CDR3 has 13 amino acids. The only DNA kept is the CDR3, 39 bases in frame from the first base. Material: naive CD4+ T cells from PBMCs. Read against the paper, the sample's cell subset or site label means: CD45RA+ positively selected. This clonotype was sampled from a man aged 18-30 years in good health. Some clones in this sample may be carry-over from other donors' samples. The rearranged chain carries TRBV7-6 and TRBJ2-2; the D call is possibly TRBD1 or TRBD2, each sharing 5 bases. The CDR3: CASTDPGPGELFF. DNA sequence: TGTGCCAGCACCGACCCGGGGCCCGGGGAGCTGTTTTTT.